A single sample is the source of the 17 T cell receptor beta chains below, sequenced in a study of blood T cell repertoires in COVID-19. Sequencing used immunoSEQ multiplex PCR; TCRdb keeps in-frame clones, though not all of them. Of 97,000 or so clones listed, around nine tenths are singletons. Sequenced sample: peripheral blood. These receptors originate from a man aged 45-60 years with active or convalescent COVID-19.

Comment on this clone: Its ends do not fully match the called genes, so a read error is possible. The same CDR3 can be traced to other DNA sequences in this sample. The rearrangement links TRBV4-1 to TRBJ1-6; TRBD1 agrees at 7 bases. CDR3 length: 16 residues. CDR1 and CDR2 (germline): MGHRA, YSYEKL. The CDR3 reads CASSQEGGAFNSPLHF. The DNA for the CDR3 is TGCGCCAGCAGCCAAGAAGGGGGCGCGTTTAATTCACCCCTCCATTTT.

This chain joins TRBV5-1 and TRBJ1-4; 11 bases line up with TRBD1. This CDR3 is 15 amino acids long. After removal of 4 bases from V and 6 bases from J, the junction contained 5 bases not matched to a gene. Germline V gene data show CDR1 as SGHRS and CDR2 as YFSETQ. The CDR3 loop reads CASSLRTGGDEKLFF. In nucleotides, the CDR3 is TGCGCCAGCAGCCTACGGACAGGGGGCGATGAAAAACTGTTTTTT.

V gene TRBV5-4 combines with J gene TRBJ1-4; 7 bases match TRBD1. This CDR3 has 14 residues. V lost 1 base, J lost 8 bases, and 5 bases stayed unmatched. Germline V gene sequence: CDR1 SGHNT, CDR2 YYREEE (reference sequence). CDR3 sequence (DNA): TGTGCCAGCAGCTTGAAGGGGGCGTCGGAAAAACTGTTTTTT. It translates to CASSLKGASEKLFF. The entire variable domain, with the rest obtained from reference TRBV5-4 and TRBJ1-4, is as follows: ETGVTQSPTHLIKTRGQQVTLRCSSQSGHNTVSWYQQALGQGPQFIFQYYREEENGRGNFPPRFSGLQFPNYSSELNVNALELDDSALYLCASSLKGASEKLFFGSGTQLSVL.

This clone was observed once. This chain uses TRBV5-8 with TRBJ2-3, with D perhaps TRBD1 (6 bases). Germline V lookup: CDR1 SGHTS, CDR2 YDEGEE. V was shortened by 0 bases and J by 4 bases, with 6 bases between the two germline ends. The CDR3 covers 13 residues. The CDR3, as DNA: TGTGCCAGCAGCTTGGAGGGGGCAGATACGCAGTATTTT. It codes for CASSLEGADTQYF.

V usage is TRBV7-2 and J usage is TRBJ2-1, with a tentative D call TRBD2 (6 bases). Germline lookup yields CDR1 SGHTA and CDR2 FQGNSA. The V gene lost 2 bases and the J gene lost 4 bases, with 12 bases spanning the gap. The CDR3 is 15 amino acids. The CDR3 region is CASSLRYGGYNEQFF. The CDR3 coding sequence is TGTGCCAGCAGCTTAAGGTACGGGGGATACAATGAGCAGTTCTTC.

Worth noting for this clone: The sample holds other DNA sequences that translate to the same CDR3. The chain is built from TRBV5-1 and TRBJ2-1; D unresolved. This CDR3 is built from 12 residues. V gave up 2 bases and J gave up 7 bases, with 7 bases separating them. In germline, CDR1 is SGHRS, CDR2 YFSETQ. Here the CDR3 reads CASSLGENEQFF. CDR3 nucleotide sequence: TGCGCCAGCAGCTTAGGAGAGAATGAGCAGTTCTTC.

The genes are TRBV24-1 and TRBJ2-5; D uncertain. The CDR3 covers 13 residues. Between the trimmed V and J ends, which lost 9 bases and 1 base, there was a span of 11 bases. Per germline, CDR1 KGHDR and CDR2 SFDVKD. This CDR3 is CATATVSQETQYF. CDR3 nucleotide sequence: TGTGCCACCGCTACAGTATCCCAAGAGACCCAGTACTTC.

This chain links TRBV19 with TRBJ2-7, with 9 bases lining up with TRBD1. Germline trimming cut 6 bases from V and 4 bases from J; bases unmatched to any gene: 10. CDR3 length equals 15 residues. Germline lookup yields CDR1 LNHDA and CDR2 SQIVND (reference sequence). DNA for the CDR3: TGTGCCAGTAGCCCGACAGGGGGAAATAAGTACGAGCAGTACTTC. This encodes CASSPTGGNKYEQYF.

The chain couples TRBV5-1 to TRBJ2-1, with 11 bases fitting TRBD2. Germline CDR1 SGHRS, CDR2 YFSETQ. This CDR3 has 15 residues. V was clipped by 6 bases and J by 0 bases; unmatched bases: 2. The CDR3 loop reads CASTTSGGSYNEQFF. The CDR3 DNA is TGCGCCAGCACAACTAGCGGGGGCTCCTACAATGAGCAGTTCTTC.

This chain's CDR3 is CASSQDRTAYGYTF. The DNA of the CDR3 is TGTGCCAGCAGCCAAGATCGAACTGCCTATGGCTACACCTTC. This chain links TRBV3-1 (or the pseudogene TRBV3-2) with TRBJ1-2; D is unclear. Looked up from germline, CDR1 is LGHDT and CDR2 is YNNKEL (reference sequence). CDR3 size: 14 residues. Trimming removed 0 bases from V and 4 bases from J, with 9 bases in between.

The rearrangement joins TRBV6-2 or TRBV6-3 to TRBJ1-1, with D perhaps matching TRBD1 (5 bases). This CDR3 contains 14 residues. Germline assignment: CDR1 MNHEY and CDR2 SVGEGT. Trimming left V 2 bases short and J 1 base short, with 8 bases between. The DNA for the CDR3 is TGTGCCAGCAGTTACGGACAACAGAACACTGAAGCTTTCTTT. This sequence encodes CASSYGQQNTEAFF.

V gene TRBV21-1 combines with J gene TRBJ1-5; TRBD1, the table's D call, lacks a check against the DNA. TRBV21-1 is an annotated pseudogene. The CDR3 runs to 13 residues. CDR3 region: CASSRTGFWPQHF. As DNA, the CDR3 is TGTGCCAGCAGCAGAACAGGGTTCTGGCCCCAGCATTTT.

The chain employs TRBV6-6 and TRBJ2-3, with D possibly matching TRBD1 (6 bases). The germline CDR1 and CDR2 sequences are MNHNY and SVGAGI (reference sequence). The CDR3 runs to 15 residues. The germline V and J ends were trimmed by 6 bases and 3 bases, with 16 bases remaining between them. DNA for the CDR3: TGTGCCAGCAGGGGAGTGGCAGGGGTTACAGATACGCAGTATTTT. It is translated as CASRGVAGVTDTQYF.

The chain is built from TRBV5-1 and TRBJ2-1, with TRBD2 identical over 11 bases. CDR1 and CDR2 from the germline V gene are SGHRS and YFSETQ. The junction had 7 bases not matched to a gene; V was cut back by 3 bases and J by 5 bases. The length of the CDR3 is 16 residues. CDR3 in DNA: TGCGCCAGCAGCTGGGCCACTAGCGGGGGACACAATGAGCAGTTCTTC. Its translation is CASSWATSGGHNEQFF.

V gene TRBV7-2 combines with J gene TRBJ2-2; D not resolved. The CDR3 has 14 amino acids. The V gene lost 1 base and the J gene lost 3 bases, with 6 bases spanning the gap. Germline V CDR1 and CDR2: SGHTA, FQGNSA. CDR3 in DNA: TGTGCCAGCAGCTTAGGAGAGTACACCGGGGAGCTGTTTTTT. It translates to CASSLGEYTGELFF.

This clone came up once. CDR3 sequence (DNA): TGTGCCAGTACCAAGGACAGGGGAAATTCACCCCTCCACTTT. Translation: CASTKDRGNSPLHF. J is TRBJ1-6 and V is TRBV19; 9 bases line up with TRBD1. With V trimmed by 7 bases and J by 7 bases, 5 bases remained unmatched. The germline gives CDR1 LNHDA, CDR2 SQIVND (reference sequence). The CDR3 sequence is 14 residues long.

This rearrangement joins TRBV24-1 to TRBJ2-7; TRBD1 matches at 9 bases. The CDR3 length is 12 residues. Trimming took 7 bases from V and 3 from J; bases not matched to a gene: 0. Germline V gives CDR1 KGHDR, CDR2 SFDVKD. CDR3 residues: CATRTGGYEQYV. DNA for the CDR3: TGTGCCACCAGGACAGGGGGCTACGAGCAGTACGTC.